The 30 T cell receptor beta chains listed next were all sequenced from one sample in a study of OX40 agonist ivuxolimab in advanced cancers. Sequencing used immunoSEQ multiplex PCR; TCRdb keeps in-frame clones, though not all of them. The table shows around 100,000 clones, with almost 90% occurring only once. This material consisted of CD4+ or CD8+ T cells sorted from blood, taken in a trial of the OX40 agonist ivuxolimab. All receptors come from an adult with an advanced solid tumor such as melanoma, head and neck, liver or kidney cancer.

This clone has a single count. This chain links TRBV6-1 with TRBJ2-5; 15 bases fit TRBD2. The CDR3 length is 14 residues. Losses at the gene ends were 11 bases for V and 3 bases for J; bases not matched to a gene: 4. CDR1 MNHNS and CDR2 SASEGT come from the germline V gene. The CDR3 spells CAGLAGGLEETQYF. CDR3 in DNA: TGTGCCGGACTAGCGGGAGGGCTAGAAGAGACCCAGTACTTC.

This chain links TRBV9 with TRBJ2-2, with D tentatively TRBD1 (6 bases). V dropped 4 bases and J dropped 5 bases, with 12 bases sitting between them. CDR1 and CDR2 from the germline V gene are SGDLS and YYNGEE. The CDR3 consists of 14 residues. The CDR3 DNA reads as TGTGCCAGCAGCATTTTTCAGGGGACCGGGGAGCTGTTTTTT. This gives the protein CASSIFQGTGELFF.

The rearrangement uses TRBV11-2 and TRBJ2-1; tentatively, D is TRBD1 (6 bases). V was cut by 5 bases and J by 2 bases, with 13 bases left in between. The CDR3 is made up of 15 amino acids. Germline assignment: CDR1 SGHAT and CDR2 FQNNGV. Written as DNA, the CDR3 is TGTGCCAGCAGCAACCGACAGGCCCCCTACAATGAGCAGTTCTTC. This encodes CASSNRQAPYNEQFF. Complete variable domain (other parts from reference TRBV11-2 and TRBJ2-1): EAGVAQSPRYKIIEKRQSVAFWCNPISGHATLYWYQQILGQGPKLLIQFQNNGVVDDSQLPKDRFSAERLKGVDSTLKIQPAKLEDSAVYLCASSNRQAPYNEQFFGPGTRLTVL.

The chain couples TRBV5-6 to TRBJ2-2, with D maybe TRBD1 (6 bases). Trimming shortened V by 3 bases and J by 1 base, and 13 bases separated the two germline ends. The CDR3 contains 16 residues. Germline CDR1 reads SGHDT; CDR2 reads YYEEEE. The CDR3: CASSWLQGLNTGELFF. In DNA form, the CDR3 reads TGTGCCAGCAGCTGGCTACAGGGATTGAACACCGGGGAGCTGTTTTTT.

The table lists this clone with a count of one. The rearrangement joins TRBV6-6 to TRBJ2-2; D may correspond to TRBD1 or TRBD2 (5 bases each). Germline V gives CDR1 MNHNY, CDR2 SVGAGI (reference sequence). V gave up 0 bases and J gave up 4 bases, with 9 bases separating them. The CDR3 runs 15 residues. The CDR3 protein is CASSYSGVGTGELFF. CDR3 nucleotide sequence: TGTGCCAGCAGTTACTCGGGGGTGGGCACCGGGGAGCTGTTTTTT.

V usage is TRBV30 and J usage is TRBJ1-2; D unclear. Trimming left V 0 bases short and J 4 bases short, with 12 bases between. The CDR3 loop spans 14 amino acids. The germline V gene has CDR1 GTSNPN and CDR2 SVGIG (reference sequence). CDR3 in amino acids: CAWSVGQSFYGYTF. DNA for the CDR3: TGTGCCTGGAGTGTCGGGCAGTCATTCTATGGCTACACCTTC.

This chain joins TRBV19 and TRBJ2-1; D is unresolved. Looked up from germline, CDR1 is LNHDA and CDR2 is SQIVND (reference sequence). Between the trimmed V and J ends, which lost 2 bases and 0 bases, there was a span of 14 bases. The CDR3 has 17 amino acids. The CDR3 coding sequence is TGTGCCAGTAGTATACTGTCGACGGCCAGCTCCTACAATGAGCAGTTCTTC. Amino acids: CASSILSTASSYNEQFF.

This chain connects TRBV6-6 to TRBJ1-1; D gene ambiguous. The CDR3 length is 15 residues. Trimming shortened V by 2 bases and J by 2 bases, and 12 bases separated the two germline ends. From germline, CDR1 is MNHNY and CDR2 SVGAGI (reference sequence). The CDR3 is CASSYTLGVNTEAFF. The CDR3 DNA sequence: TGTGCCAGCAGTTACACCCTTGGGGTTAACACTGAAGCTTTCTTT.

The chain combines TRBV5-4 with TRBJ2-7; tentative D call: TRBD1 (6 bases). In germline, CDR1 is SGHNT, CDR2 YYREEE (reference sequence). This CDR3 has 14 amino acids. V dropped 4 bases and J dropped 3 bases, with 14 bases sitting between them. The CDR3 nucleotides are TGTGCCAGCAGCGGGTTTGGACAGTTCTACGAGCAGTACTTC. This encodes CASSGFGQFYEQYF.

This chain connects TRBV30 to TRBJ2-7; D ambiguous. Germline assignment: CDR1 GTSNPN and CDR2 SVGIG (reference sequence). V was pared by 2 bases and J by 3 bases, with 11 bases between. The CDR3 contains 13 residues. CDR3 residues: CAWSYFGLYEQYF. The CDR3 DNA is TGTGCCTGGAGTTATTTTGGGCTCTACGAGCAGTACTTC.

The count of this clone is one. This chain joins TRBV11-2 and TRBJ2-3; tentatively, D is TRBD1 (5 bases). The ends were cut back, 5 bases at V and 3 bases at J, with 12 bases in the middle. The CDR3 length is 14 residues. Germline CDR1 is SGHAT and CDR2 is FQNNGV. The CDR3 region is CASSQQGTTDTQYF. For the CDR3, the DNA is TGTGCCAGCAGCCAGCAGGGAACTACAGATACGCAGTATTTT.

The rearrangement links TRBV19 to TRBJ2-1; possibly TRBD2 for D (5 bases). Trimming took 7 bases from V and 7 from J, leaving 17 bases between them. Germline values: CDR1 LNHDA, CDR2 SQIVND (reference sequence). There are 14 residues in the CDR3. The CDR3 coding sequence is TGTGCCAGTAATCCCTCGAGGGCGAGGAATGAGCAGTTCTTC. Translating it yields CASNPSRARNEQFF.

This chain uses TRBV27 with TRBJ2-1; TRBD2 matches at 8 bases. Germline CDR1 and CDR2: MNHEY and SMNVEV (reference sequence). This CDR3 comprises 18 residues. V shed 0 bases and J 6 bases; nucleotides not matched to a gene: 13. The CDR3 bases are TGTGCCAGCAGTTTATCGCCCAAAGGACTAGCTTGGGGCAATGAGCAGTTCTTC. Protein sequence: CASSLSPKGLAWGNEQFF.

This sequence joins TRBV30 and TRBJ2-7, with 7 nucleotides matching TRBD1. The CDR3 length is 12 residues. Trimming took 5 bases from V and 7 from J; bases not matched to a gene: 8. From germline, CDR1 is GTSNPN and CDR2 SVGIG (reference sequence). In DNA, the CDR3 is TGTGCCTGGGGACAGGTGTCAAGTGAGCAGTACTTC. Translation gives CAWGQVSSEQYF. Complete variable domain (other parts from reference TRBV30 and TRBJ2-7): SQTIHQWPATLVQPVGSPLSLECTVEGTSNPNLYWYRQAAGRGLQLLFYSVGIGQISSEVPQNLSASRPQDRQFILSSKKLLLSDSGFYLCAWGQVSSEQYFGPGTRLTVT.

The chain has TRBV7-3 and TRBJ1-5; no clear D. The germline V gene encodes CDR1 SGHTA and CDR2 FQGTGA. Deletions cut 5 bases from V and 2 bases from J, with 25 bases between. The CDR3 is 19 amino acids. CDR3 protein: CASSLAPTPRNIGNQPQHF. As DNA, the CDR3 is TGTGCCAGCAGCCTAGCCCCGACCCCAAGGAACATAGGCAATCAGCCCCAGCATTTT.

The chain carries TRBV10-3 and TRBJ1-5; D is perhaps TRBD1 (5 bases). The CDR3 has 12 amino acids. The V end lost 10 bases, the J end lost 5 bases, and 12 bases lay between the germline ends. Germline V gene sequence: CDR1 ENHRY, CDR2 SYGVKD. In nucleotides, the CDR3 is TGTGCCACCGGCCTAGGGGATCAGCCCCAGCATTTT. Residues: CATGLGDQPQHF.

The chain carries TRBV7-8 and TRBJ2-7; 7 nucleotides match TRBD1. V trimming: 0 bases; J trimming: 3 bases; junction bases outside the gene matches: 11. This CDR3 region has 17 residues. The germline CDR1 and CDR2 sequences are SGHVS and FQNEAQ. The CDR3: CASSLADRDLAYYEQYF. The CDR3 coding sequence is TGTGCCAGCAGCTTAGCCGACAGGGACCTAGCCTACTACGAGCAGTACTTC.

The chain recombines TRBV6-1 with TRBJ2-5, with TRBD2 matching over 11 bases. The junction had 5 bases not matched to a gene; V was cut back by 1 base and J by 1 base. CDR1 is MNHNS and CDR2 is SASEGT in the germline V gene. This CDR3 region has 17 residues. CDR3 sequence (DNA): TGTGCCAGCAGTGAAGTCCGGCTAGCGGGGGGCCAAGAGACCCAGTACTTC. Translated: CASSEVRLAGGQETQYF.

The chain links TRBV5-8 to TRBJ2-5, with a weak D call TRBD2 (6 bases). The CDR3 has 15 amino acids. CDR1 and CDR2 (germline): SGHTS, YDEGEE. The V gene lost 3 bases and the J gene lost 0 bases, with 12 bases spanning the gap. This chain's CDR3 is CASSYGLLNQETQYF. CDR3 coding DNA: TGTGCCAGCAGCTACGGACTACTCAACCAAGAGACCCAGTACTTC.

The chain combines TRBV19 with TRBJ1-6, with D uncertain. The germline V gene has CDR1 LNHDA and CDR2 SQIVND (reference sequence). The CDR3 contains 16 residues. The V end lost 5 bases, the J end lost 0 bases, and 11 bases lay between the germline ends. CDR3 residues: CASSHGLSSYNSPLHF. As DNA, the CDR3 is TGTGCCAGTAGTCACGGGTTAAGCTCCTATAATTCACCCCTCCACTTT.

The chain has TRBV13 and TRBJ2-7, with D possibly being TRBD1 (6 bases). The CDR3 covers 16 residues. V was pared by 1 base and J by 2 bases, with 15 bases between. Germline CDR1 reads PRHDT; CDR2 reads FYEKMQ (reference sequence). In DNA form, the CDR3 reads TGTGCCAGCAGCTTAGCGGGACAAATAGCCCCCTACGAGCAGTACTTC. Translation: CASSLAGQIAPYEQYF.

The chain links TRBV19 to TRBJ2-7; TRBD1 might be the D (6 bases). Germline V gene data show CDR1 as LNHDA and CDR2 as SQIVND (reference sequence). V dropped 6 bases and J dropped 5 bases, with 17 bases sitting between them. The CDR3 has 14 amino acids. The DNA for the CDR3 is TGTGCCAGTAGGAGAGGGGGACCTCGTAACGAGCAGTACTTC. It codes for CASRRGGPRNEQYF.

This chain links TRBV30 with TRBJ2-4, with D perhaps TRBD2 (5 bases). V dropped 3 bases and J dropped 1 base, with 10 bases sitting between them. The CDR3 is made up of 14 amino acids. The germline gives CDR1 GTSNPN, CDR2 SVGIG (reference sequence). The CDR3 DNA reads as TGTGCCTGGAGGGGAGAGTGGGCCAAAAACATTCAGTACTTC. Its translation is CAWRGEWAKNIQYF.

V gene TRBV9 combines with J gene TRBJ2-6; TRBD1 might be the D (5 bases). The CDR3 length is 15 residues. Between the trimmed V and J ends, which lost 3 bases and 3 bases, there was a span of 10 bases. CDR1 and CDR2 (germline): SGDLS, YYNGEE. This CDR3 is CASSAQGVGANVLTF. CDR3 in DNA: TGTGCCAGCAGCGCCCAGGGCGTTGGGGCCAACGTCCTGACTTTC.

The rearrangement uses TRBV9 and TRBJ1-2, with 9 bases fitting TRBD1. This CDR3 has 14 amino acids. J gave up 6 bases and V 1 base, and 4 bases lay outside the gene matches. Germline V gene data show CDR1 as SGDLS and CDR2 as YYNGEE. In DNA, the CDR3 is TGTGCCAGCAGCGTACCCGGGACAGGGAATGGCTACACCTTC. This sequence encodes CASSVPGTGNGYTF.

This clone was picked up a small number of times. The J gene is TRBJ1-1, the V gene TRBV30; no definite D call. CDR3 length equals 17 residues. Trimming removed 2 bases from V and 2 bases from J, with 21 bases in between. Germline V CDR1 and CDR2: GTSNPN, SVGIG (reference sequence). The CDR3 loop reads CAWSWGRRLLRNTEAFF. In nucleotides, the CDR3 is TGTGCCTGGAGTTGGGGTCGGCGGCTGTTAAGAAACACTGAAGCTTTCTTT.

The genes are TRBV27 and TRBJ1-1, with D possibly being TRBD1 (6 bases). V was trimmed by 2 bases and J by 10 bases, leaving 14 bases between them. The germline CDR1 and CDR2 sequences are MNHEY and SMNVEV (reference sequence). The CDR3 contains 13 residues. CDR3 in DNA: TGTGCCAGCAGTTTAGGGGGATGGGACACAGCTTTCTTT. The encoded protein is CASSLGGWDTAFF.

About this clone itself: One junction end disagrees with the germline gene, perhaps due to a read error. The genes are TRBV27 and TRBJ2-3; no clear D gene. The CDR3 extends over 18 amino acids. The germline V gene encodes CDR1 MNHEY and CDR2 SMNVEV (reference sequence). The CDR3 spells CASKPIGVRAKSTYTQYF. The CDR3 DNA follows: TGTGCCAGCAAACCTATTGGGGTTCGGGCGAAAAGCACATATACGCAGTATTTT.

The genes are TRBV15 and TRBJ1-4; D call uncertain. The germline V gene encodes CDR1 LNHNV and CDR2 YYDKDF (reference sequence). This CDR3 has 13 residues. Trimming removed 1 base at V and 5 bases at J, with 5 bases between. The CDR3 DNA reads TGTGCCACCAGCAGAGGAGGGAATGAAAAACTGTTTTTT. Protein sequence: CATSRGGNEKLFF.

This clone was counted a few times. V is TRBV11-2 and J is TRBJ2-7; D may be TRBD2 (5 bases). There are 14 residues in the CDR3. V was trimmed by 1 base and J by 2 bases, leaving 9 bases between them. The germline V gene has CDR1 SGHAT and CDR2 FQNNGV. The CDR3 sequence is CASSLGTTTYEQYF. CDR3 in DNA: TGTGCCAGCAGCTTAGGGACGACTACCTACGAGCAGTACTTC. The full variable domain, rest sourced from reference TRBV11-2 and TRBJ2-7, is EAGVAQSPRYKIIEKRQSVAFWCNPISGHATLYWYQQILGQGPKLLIQFQNNGVVDDSQLPKDRFSAERLKGVDSTLKIQPAKLEDSAVYLCASSLGTTTYEQYFGPGTRLTVT.